The present T cell receptor beta chain was sequenced within a study of OX40 agonist ivuxolimab in advanced cancers. Overall study context: Ivuxolimab is a fully human IgG2 antibody that activates OX40 (CD134). People who had prior anti-PD-1, anti-PD-L1 or anti-CTLA-4 therapy could take part, and under 50% had some. Three patients had partial responses: one hepatocellular carcinoma, two cutaneous melanoma.

Using immunoSEQ multiplex PCR, the repertoire was profiled, and TCRdb retains in-frame clones only, with some absent. Of tens of thousands of clones in the sample, 90% to 95% were seen once. This CDR3 has 14 residues. Germline CDR1 is GTSNPN and CDR2 is SVGIG (reference sequence). Trimming removed 5 bases at V and 5 bases at J, with 18 bases between. The investigators sampled blood at baseline, at cycle 4 day 1, and at cycle 7 day 1. The chain links TRBV30 to TRBJ1-2; D is possibly TRBD1 (6 bases). Sample: CD4+ or CD8+ T cells sorted from blood, taken in a trial of the OX40 agonist ivuxolimab. The sequence was obtained from an adult with an advanced solid tumor such as melanoma, head and neck, liver or kidney cancer. This CDR3 is CAWFPDSPIYGYTF. In nucleotides, the CDR3 is TGTGCCTGGTTCCCGGACAGCCCAATTTATGGCTACACCTTC.